The rows below give T cell receptor beta chains drawn from one sample of a study of shared clonotypes between healthy human individuals. The data were produced by immunoSEQ multiplex PCR, yet TCRdb's version contains in-frame clones alone and is incomplete. Of 2 million or so clones in the sample, approximately 95% were seen once. The sequencing input was naive CD8+ T cells sorted from blood. The origin of the receptors is a man aged 18-30 years in good health. The CDR3 runs from the conserved cysteine through the conserved F or W. D genes are given only for firm matches. Where a row states a size, it is once, few, many or the class of an expanded clone; other rows omit it.

clone size	D gene	V gene	J gene	CDR3 DNA	CDR3 protein
NA	NA	TRBV28	TRBJ2-5	TGTGCCAGCAGTTTGAGTGGGGCTTTGGAGACCCAGTACTTC	CASSLSGALETQYF
once	NA	TRBV4-1	TRBJ1-3	TGCGCCAGCAGCCCGGAACTTTTCTCTGGAAACACCATATATTTT	CASSPELFSGNTIYF
once	NA	TRBV19	TRBJ1-1	TGTGCCAGCAGCGTTGTAACTGAAGCTTTCTTT	CASSVVTEAFF
once	NA	TRBV19	TRBJ1-1	TGTGCCAGTAGCCAGGGTGATGTCACTGAAGCTTTCTTT	CASSQGDVTEAFF
NA	NA	TRBV5-6	TRBJ1-1	TGTGCCAGCAGCTTGGCTCTCGCGGGGCTCTACACTGAAGCTTTCTTT	CASSLALAGLYTEAFF
NA	NA	TRBV5-8	TRBJ2-2	TGTGCCAGCAGCTTGGCCGAGGTGGCCGGGGAGCTGTTTTTT	CASSLAEVAGELFF
NA	TRBD1	TRBV9	TRBJ1-1	TGTGCCAGCAGCGCAGAACAGGGGGACACTGAAGCTTTCTTT	CASSAEQGDTEAFF
NA	NA	TRBV7-8	TRBJ2-7	TGTGCCAGCAGCTACTACTACGAGCAGTACTTC	CASSYYYEQYF
NA	NA	TRBV9	TRBJ1-5	TGTGCCAGCAGGTCAATTATCCGGGCCTATTGTCAGCCCCAGCATTTT	CASRSIIRAYCQPQHF
NA	NA	TRBV11-2	TRBJ2-7	TGTGCCAGCAGCTTAGAAGCAGGGTACGAGCAGTACTTC	CASSLEAGYEQYF
NA	TRBD2	TRBV27	TRBJ2-7	TGTGCCAGCAGTCCATCCGCCGGGGGGGGAATGCGCTACGAGCAGTACTTC	CASSPSAGGGMRYEQYF
NA	NA	TRBV25-1	TRBJ2-1	TGTGCCAGCAACTGGGCCTCCTCGGATGAGCAGTTCTTC	CASNWASSDEQFF
NA	TRBD1	TRBV5-1	TRBJ2-1	TGCGCCAGCAGCTATTGGAGGGTGACAGGGGGCTACAATGAGCAGTTCTTC	CASSYWRVTGGYNEQFF
once	TRBD1	TRBV4-1	TRBJ2-7	TGCGCCAGCAGCCAAGAGACAGGGCCTTACGAGCAGTACTTC	CASSQETGPYEQYF
NA	TRBD2	TRBV2	TRBJ2-1	TGTGCCAGCAGTGAATGGACTAGCGGGGGGCCGGAGCAGTTCTTC	CASSEWTSGGPEQFF
NA	NA	TRBV6-5	TRBJ2-7	TGTGCCAGCAAAACAGGGATTGAGCAGTACTTC	CASKTGIEQYF
NA	NA	TRBV7-9	TRBJ1-2	TGTGCCAGCAGCTTTTCAGCTAACTATGGCTACACCTTC	CASSFSANYGYTF
NA	TRBD1	TRBV7-9	TRBJ2-6	TGTGCCAGCAGCTTAGTCCAGGGGGCTGGGGCCAACGTCCTGACTTTC	CASSLVQGAGANVLTF
once	TRBD2	TRBV18	TRBJ2-7	TGTGCCAGCTCATCTTTGGGACTAGCGGGAGACCCCTACGAGCAGTACTTC	CASSSLGLAGDPYEQYF
NA	NA	TRBV6-1	TRBJ2-7	TGTGCCAGCAGTGAAACCCCCGGGGGCATATACTACGAGCAGTACTTC	CASSETPGGIYYEQYF
NA	TRBD2	TRBV5-4	TRBJ2-7	TGTGCCAGCAGCTATCTAGCGGGAGAAGGTAACGAGCAGTACTTC	CASSYLAGEGNEQYF
few	NA	TRBV4-1	TRBJ1-5	TGCGCCAGCAGCCATCGGGCCAATCAGCCCCAGCATTTT	CASSHRANQPQHF
once	NA	TRBV5-8	TRBJ1-2	TGTGCCAGCAGCCCTTCGGGATACCCCTATGGCTACACCTTC	CASSPSGYPYGYTF
NA	NA	TRBV28	TRBJ2-2	TGTGCCAGCAGCCAAGAGACCGGGGAGCTGTTTTTT	CASSQETGELFF
NA	TRBD1	TRBV10-3	TRBJ2-7	TGTGCCATCAGTGACGACAGGGACGAGCAGTACTTC	CAISDDRDEQYF
NA	NA	TRBV5-1	TRBJ2-5	TGCGCCAGCAGCCCCCCGGCGGAAGAGACCCAGTACTTC	CASSPPAEETQYF
NA	TRBD1	TRBV7-9	TRBJ2-7	TGTGCCAGCAGCGTTACCGGGACAGCCTACGAGCAGTACTTC	CASSVTGTAYEQYF
NA	NA	TRBV27	TRBJ2-7	TGTGCCAGCAGTTTACGAGGGATATCCTACGAGCAGTACTTC	CASSLRGISYEQYF
NA	TRBD1	TRBV7-9	TRBJ2-3	TGTGCCAGCAGCTCCACTGAAACAGGGGATCAGGGAGAGGATACGCAGTATTTT	CASSSTETGDQGEDTQYF
few	NA	TRBV7-9	TRBJ2-1	TGTGCCAGCAGCTTACGCACCCTTTACAATGAGCAGTTCTTC	CASSLRTLYNEQFF
NA	TRBD1	TRBV7-2	TRBJ2-5	TGTGCCAGCAGCCGGGACAGGGGGCTACAAGAGACCCAGTACTTC	CASSRDRGLQETQYF
NA	TRBD1	TRBV9	TRBJ1-1	TGTGCCAGCAGCGTAAGTTGGGAACAGGGGCGGCACACTGAAGCTTTCTTT	CASSVSWEQGRHTEAFF
NA	TRBD1	TRBV7-9	TRBJ1-4	TGTGCCAGCAGCCAACGGGACAGGGGAACAACTAATGAAAAACTGTTTTTT	CASSQRDRGTTNEKLFF
NA	TRBD2	TRBV7-7	TRBJ2-3	TGTGCTAGCAGCTTAGCTAGCGGGGGGACAGATACGCAGTATTTT	CASSLASGGTDTQYF
NA	NA	TRBV9	TRBJ2-2	TGTGCCAGCAGTCTAGAGGGGGGTAACACCGGGGAGCTGTTTTTT	CASSLEGGNTGELFF
NA	NA	TRBV7-2	TRBJ2-7	TGTGCCAGCAGCTTATGGTTCGCCAGCTCCTACGAGCAGTACTTC	CASSLWFASSYEQYF
NA	NA	TRBV6-5	TRBJ2-5	TGTGCCAGCAGTCACACTCAACAGGGCGGGGAGACCCAGTACTTC	CASSHTQQGGETQYF
NA	TRBD2	TRBV27	TRBJ2-1	TGTGCCAGCAGTTATCGGGGACTAGCGGGATATGAGCAGTTCTTC	CASSYRGLAGYEQFF
NA	TRBD1	TRBV28	TRBJ2-3	TGTGCCAGCAGCCTGACAGGGGTCAGGGATACGCAGTATTTT	CASSLTGVRDTQYF
NA	TRBD1	TRBV7-9	TRBJ1-2	TGTGCCAGCAGCACCCTTGGACAGGGGATCGAGGGCTACACCTTC	CASSTLGQGIEGYTF
NA	NA	TRBV15	TRBJ1-2	TGTGCCACCAGCAGATCGGGACGCTTGGGCTCCCCTGACTATGGCTACACCTTC	CATSRSGRLGSPDYGYTF
NA	NA	TRBV6-1	TRBJ1-1	TGTGCCAGCAGTGAAGCGGAGGGATGGACTGAAGCTTTCTTT	CASSEAEGWTEAFF
NA	TRBD1	TRBV7-2	TRBJ1-3	TGTGCCAGCAGCTTAGGACAGGGGGCAACTGGAAACACCATATATTTT	CASSLGQGATGNTIYF
NA	TRBD2	TRBV7-9	TRBJ2-7	TGTGCCAGCAGCTCCGCCTCGACTAGCGGCAGCTCCTACGAGCAGTACTTC	CASSSASTSGSSYEQYF
NA	NA	TRBV4-1	TRBJ2-3	TGCGCCAGCAGCCAAGCGGAAGGGCTCCTCACAGATACGCAGTATTTT	CASSQAEGLLTDTQYF
NA	TRBD2	TRBV5-1	TRBJ2-2	TGCGCCAGCAGCCCCAGGCTAGCGGGAGGGCCGAACACCGGGGAGCTGTTTTTT	CASSPRLAGGPNTGELFF
NA	TRBD1	TRBV5-6	TRBJ2-1	TGTGCCAGCAGCTTGGGGGCGGGACAGGCGGATTGGTTCTTC	CASSLGAGQADWFF
NA	TRBD1	TRBV11-2	TRBJ2-1	TGTGCCAGCAGCTTACAGGGGGCGAATGAGCAGTTCTTC	CASSLQGANEQFF
NA	NA	TRBV27	TRBJ1-6	TGTGCCAGCAGTTCGTCAGGGATATCCTATAATTCACCCCTCCACTTT	CASSSSGISYNSPLHF
NA	NA	TRBV7-9	TRBJ2-7	TGTGCCAGCAGCTTAGAGGTCGAGCAGTACTTC	CASSLEVEQYF
NA	TRBD1	TRBV19	TRBJ2-7	TGTGCCAGTAGTAAGACAGGGGGCTACGAGCAGTACTTC	CASSKTGGYEQYF
NA	TRBD2	TRBV4-1	TRBJ2-1	TGCGCCAGCAGCCAGCCTAGCGTTACCGGGACTAGCGGGGAGCAGTTCTTC	CASSQPSVTGTSGEQFF
NA	TRBD2	TRBV10-3	TRBJ2-7	TGTGCCATCAGTCGGACTAGCGCCTCGAGTGAGCAGTACTTC	CAISRTSASSEQYF
NA	NA	TRBV4-1	TRBJ2-7	TGCGCCAGCAGCCAACGGGACTTACAGAACTACGAGCAGTACTTC	CASSQRDLQNYEQYF
once	TRBD2	TRBV7-2	TRBJ2-5	TGTGCCAGCAGCGAGGGAGGGGAGGGCCTACAAGAGACCCAGTACTTC	CASSEGGEGLQETQYF
NA	NA	TRBV10-1	TRBJ2-5	TGCGCCAGCAGTGTATCGATATCCGAGACCCAGTACTTC	CASSVSISETQYF
NA	TRBD1	TRBV6-1	TRBJ2-7	TGTGCCAGCAGGGAGGGACAGGGCTACGAGCAGTACTTC	CASREGQGYEQYF
NA	NA	TRBV9	TRBJ2-3	TGTGCCAGCAGCTCCGATACAGATACGCAGTATTTT	CASSSDTDTQYF